What follows are 23 T cell receptor beta chains derived from one specimen sequenced in a study of cytomegalovirus exposure and HLA in healthy donors. Researchers ran the PCR with 60 Vbeta and 13 Jbeta primers. Sequenced by immunoSEQ multiplex PCR; TCRdb stores in-frame clones only, minus some. Counted here are 200,000 or so clones, approximately 79% occurring once; the ten biggest clones make up 1.5% to 2%. Sequencing was carried out using PBMCs. All receptors derive from a man aged 45-65 years in good health and CMV-seronegative.

For this clone: This sample also contains other DNA sequences that code for the same CDR3. The chain uses TRBV7-3 and TRBJ2-3, with 11 bases matching TRBD2. This CDR3 has 16 amino acids. Per the germline V gene, CDR1 is SGHTA and CDR2 is FQGTGA. The trim removed 0 bases at V and 2 bases at J, leaving 1 base unmatched. The CDR3 coding sequence is TGTGCCAGCAGCTTAACGGGACTAGCGGTCACAGATACGCAGTATTTT. Translated: CASSLTGLAVTDTQYF.

The chain carries TRBV5-6 and TRBJ2-1, with TRBD2 identical over 12 bases. CDR3 size: 18 residues. Germline CDR1 is SGHDT and CDR2 is YYEEEE. V shed 4 bases and J 2 bases; nucleotides not matched to a gene: 10. CDR3 sequence: CASSGSSGRAGPYNEQFF. As DNA, the CDR3 is TGTGCCAGCAGCGGCTCTAGCGGGAGGGCCGGGCCCTACAATGAGCAGTTCTTC.

The chain is built from TRBV30 and TRBJ1-1, with D possibly being TRBD1 (6 bases). The CDR3 sequence is 12 residues long. Looked up from germline, CDR1 is GTSNPN and CDR2 is SVGIG (reference sequence). V shed 3 bases and J shed 4 bases, with 9 bases lying between them. For the CDR3, the DNA is TGTGCCTGGAGCAGGGGATTCACTGAAGCTTTCTTT. Protein: CAWSRGFTEAFF.

V and J are TRBV15 and TRBJ1-4, with a tentative D call TRBD1 (5 bases). V gave up 0 bases and J gave up 14 bases, with 19 bases separating them. CDR3 length: 15 residues. From germline, CDR1 is LNHNV and CDR2 YYDKDF (reference sequence). Here the CDR3 DNA reads TGTGCCACCAGCAGAGATCGGAACATCCTCGGGGGTCTGTTTTTT. Its protein product is CATSRDRNILGGLFF.

This chain uses TRBV5-6 with TRBJ1-3, with D maybe TRBD1 (6 bases). Germline V gives CDR1 SGHDT, CDR2 YYEEEE. V gave up 4 bases and J gave up 2 bases, with 7 bases separating them. The CDR3 is 13 residues long. This CDR3 reads CASSRTAGNTIYF. The CDR3 nucleotides read TGTGCCAGCAGCCGGACAGCTGGAAACACCATATATTTT.

The V gene is TRBV9, the J gene TRBJ2-7; D gene ambiguous. Germline lookup yields CDR1 SGDLS and CDR2 YYNGEE. This CDR3 region has 14 residues. Trimming pared 0 bases from V and 0 bases from J, leaving 7 bases between. DNA of the CDR3: TGTGCCAGCAGCGTAGTTGGCAGCTCCTACGAGCAGTACTTC. Translation: CASSVVGSSYEQYF.

J is TRBJ1-5 and V is TRBV5-5; maybe TRBD1 (6 bases). Germline V gene sequence: CDR1 SGHKS, CDR2 YYEKEE (reference sequence). V lost 3 bases, J lost 8 bases, and 21 bases lay in between. CDR3 length: 16 amino acids. CDR3 in amino acids: CASSSNDRSKVEPQHF. The CDR3 DNA reads as TGTGCCAGCAGCTCCAACGACAGGTCCAAAGTGGAGCCCCAGCATTTT.

In its sample, this clone was seen a few times. CDR3: CASSESSSGANVLTF. CDR3 bases: TGTGCCAGCAGCGAGTCAAGCTCTGGGGCCAACGTCCTGACTTTC. The J gene is TRBJ2-6, the V gene TRBV7-3; no clear D. This CDR3 has 15 residues. Germline loops: CDR1 SGHTA, CDR2 FQGTGA. V was shortened by 5 bases and J by 0 bases, with 8 bases between the two germline ends.

This clone was picked up one time. V usage is TRBV28 and J usage is TRBJ1-5; tentative D call: TRBD1 (5 bases). Germline CDR1 reads MDHEN; CDR2 reads SYDVKM. This CDR3 contains 14 residues. The germline V and J ends were trimmed by 2 bases and 6 bases, with 11 bases remaining between them. Written as DNA, the CDR3 is TGTGCCAGCAGTTTACCGGCGGGACGTCAGCCCCAGCATTTT. This gives the protein CASSLPAGRQPQHF.

This chain joins TRBV5-5 and TRBJ2-5, with TRBD1 matching over 7 bases. Trimming at V came to 4 bases and at J to 2 bases, leaving 8 bases not matched to a gene. Germline CDR1 and CDR2: SGHKS and YYEKEE (reference sequence). The CDR3 totals 15 residues. CDR3 coding DNA: TGTGCCAGCAGCCTAGGCCCGGGACAGCAAGAGACCCAGTACTTC. It encodes CASSLGPGQQETQYF.

The chain is built from TRBV7-8 and TRBJ2-5, with a tentative D call TRBD2 (6 bases). Trimming took off 8 bases at V and 2 bases at J, with 12 bases between the two ends. This CDR3 has 13 residues. The germline V gene has CDR1 SGHVS and CDR2 FQNEAQ. This CDR3 is CASFLTRQETQYF. The CDR3 nucleotides are TGTGCCAGCTTCTTGACTAGGCAAGAGACCCAGTACTTC. The full variable domain, rest sourced from reference TRBV7-8 and TRBJ2-5, is GAGVSQSPRYKVAKRGQDVALRCDPISGHVSLFWYQQALGQGPEFLTYFQNEAQLDKSGLPSDRFFAERPEGSVSTLKIQRTQQEDSAVYLCASFLTRQETQYFGPGTRLLVL.

The CDR3 region is CAWNYEGYTEAFF. CDR3 coding DNA: TGTGCCTGGAATTATGAGGGTTACACTGAAGCTTTCTTT. The chain is built from TRBV30 and TRBJ1-1; D is unresolved. V was shortened by 4 bases and J by 3 bases, with 12 bases between the two germline ends. Per the germline V gene, CDR1 is GTSNPN and CDR2 is SVGIG (reference sequence). The CDR3 contains 13 residues.

This CDR3 is CASSPGMSYEQYF. In nucleotides, the CDR3 is TGTGCCAGCAGCCCCGGGATGAGTTACGAGCAGTACTTC. This chain uses TRBV14 with TRBJ2-7, with D possibly TRBD2 on 5 matching bases. Trimming took off 4 bases at V and 4 bases at J, with 11 bases between the two ends. Germline values: CDR1 SGHDN, CDR2 FVKESK. The CDR3 has 13 residues.

This chain connects TRBV27 to TRBJ2-1, with D possibly matching TRBD2 (5 bases). The CDR3 consists of 15 residues. Germline loops: CDR1 MNHEY, CDR2 SMNVEV (reference sequence). V shed 4 bases and J shed 6 bases, with 16 bases lying between them. In nucleotides, the CDR3 is TGTGCCAGCAGTTCCTACCCTGAGGGCCGCAATGAGCAGTTCTTC. It codes for CASSSYPEGRNEQFF.

The chain is built from TRBV5-1 and TRBJ2-1; a possible D gene is TRBD1 (6 bases). V dropped 0 bases and J dropped 5 bases, with 18 bases sitting between them. The CDR3 has 17 residues. Germline V gene lookup returns CDR1 SGHRS and CDR2 YFSETQ. This CDR3 is CASSLALQGTIDNEQFF. The CDR3 DNA follows: TGCGCCAGCAGCTTGGCGTTACAGGGTACCATAGACAATGAGCAGTTCTTC.

The V gene is TRBV5-4, the J gene TRBJ2-1, with 9 nucleotides matching TRBD2. The germline V gene has CDR1 SGHNT and CDR2 YYREEE (reference sequence). The CDR3 length is 14 residues. The V and J ends lost 0 bases and 7 bases, in that order; junction bases with no gene match: 2. The DNA for the CDR3 is TGTGCCAGCAGCTTGGAGCGGGAGGATAATGAGCAGTTCTTC. It codes for CASSLEREDNEQFF.

The chain carries TRBV5-1 and TRBJ2-7; D is undetermined. CDR1 SGHRS and CDR2 YFSETQ come from the germline V gene. Trimming took 1 base from V and 2 from J, leaving 10 bases between them. This CDR3 comprises 14 residues. The CDR3 bases are TGCGCCAGCAGCTTGTCTCCTAGTACCTACGAGCAGTACTTC. It yields the protein CASSLSPSTYEQYF.

The rearrangement uses TRBV23-1 and TRBJ1-6; no clear D. TRBV23-1 falls under the ORF class, with uncertain function. The V gene lost 1 base and the J gene lost 7 bases, with 14 bases spanning the gap. The CDR3 has 16 amino acids. In DNA, the CDR3 is TGCGCCAGCAGTCAATACCGGAGGCAGGAAAATTCACCCCTCCACTTT. This gives the protein CASSQYRRQENSPLHF.

This clone was recorded a few times. The chain uses TRBV9 and TRBJ1-3, with no clear D. The CDR3 runs 16 residues. The germline V and J ends were trimmed by 4 bases and 0 bases, with 14 bases remaining between them. Germline loops: CDR1 SGDLS, CDR2 YYNGEE. The CDR3 DNA follows: TGTGCCAGCAGCAGCACTTCACCCCGCTCTGGAAACACCATATATTTT. Its protein is CASSSTSPRSGNTIYF.

This sequence joins TRBV10-2 and TRBJ2-1; TRBD2 agrees at 11 bases. The CDR3 has 15 residues. J gave up 9 bases and V 6 bases, and 10 bases lay outside the gene matches. The germline CDR1 and CDR2 sequences are WSHSY and SAAADI. CDR3 residues: CASSTTSGIEGEQFF. In nucleotides, the CDR3 is TGCGCCAGCAGCACGACTAGCGGGATAGAGGGTGAGCAGTTCTTC.

This chain connects TRBV28 to TRBJ2-5; D possibly corresponds to TRBD1 (5 bases). Trimming took 4 bases from V and 9 from J, leaving 12 bases between them. Germline-derived CDR1 and CDR2 are MDHEN and SYDVKM. The CDR3 loop spans 12 amino acids. CDR3 region: CASSSTLRAQYF. In DNA, the CDR3 is TGTGCCAGCAGTTCGACACTCAGGGCCCAGTACTTC. Full variable domain (outside the CDR3, taken from reference TRBV28 and TRBJ2-5): DVKVTQSSRYLVKRTGEKVFLECVQDMDHENMFWYRQDPGLGLRLIYFSYDVKMKEKGDIPEGYSVSREKKERFSLILESASTNQTSMYLCASSSTLRAQYFGPGTRLLVL.

This clone has more than one count but fewer than ten. V usage is TRBV5-1 and J usage is TRBJ2-7, with TRBD2 as a possible D gene (5 bases). The CDR3 loop spans 15 amino acids. V was shortened by 0 bases and J by 3 bases, with 13 bases between the two germline ends. The germline CDR1 and CDR2 sequences are SGHRS and YFSETQ. The CDR3 sequence is CASSLEASFVYEQYF. CDR3 nucleotide sequence: TGCGCCAGCAGCTTGGAAGCTAGCTTTGTCTACGAGCAGTACTTC.

The table lists this clone with a few counts. The rearrangement joins TRBV28 to TRBJ2-5, with 10 bases fitting TRBD2. CDR1 and CDR2 from the germline V gene are MDHEN and SYDVKM. This CDR3 is 14 amino acids long. After removal of 6 bases from V and 5 bases from J, the junction contained 6 bases not matched to a gene. The CDR3 loop reads CASSTSGRVETQYF. CDR3 in DNA: TGTGCCAGCAGCACCAGCGGGAGGGTCGAGACCCAGTACTTC.